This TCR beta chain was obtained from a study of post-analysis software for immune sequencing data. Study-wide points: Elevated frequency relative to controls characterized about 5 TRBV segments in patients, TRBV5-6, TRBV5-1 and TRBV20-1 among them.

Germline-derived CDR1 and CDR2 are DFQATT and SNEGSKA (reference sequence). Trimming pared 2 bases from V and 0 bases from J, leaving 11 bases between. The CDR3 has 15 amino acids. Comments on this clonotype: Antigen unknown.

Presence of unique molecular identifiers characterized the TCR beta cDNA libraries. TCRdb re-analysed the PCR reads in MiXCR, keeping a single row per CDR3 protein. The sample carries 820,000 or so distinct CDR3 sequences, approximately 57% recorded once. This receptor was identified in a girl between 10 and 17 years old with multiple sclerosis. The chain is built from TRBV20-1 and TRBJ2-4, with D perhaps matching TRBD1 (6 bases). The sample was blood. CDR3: CSARKTGLAKNIQYF. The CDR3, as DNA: TGCAGTGCTAGAAAGACAGGCCTAGCCAAAAACATTCAGTACTTC.